A selection of T cell receptor beta chains follows, all from one sample in a study of cytomegalovirus exposure and HLA in healthy donors. The repertoire was sequenced with immunoSEQ multiplex PCR; TCRdb's copy has only in-frame clones and lacks some. The sample records approximately 280,000 clones, 70% to 90% being singletons. Sequencing was carried out using PBMCs. The receptors shown here come from a woman aged 18-29 years in good health and CMV-seronegative. Each CDR3 is given with its conserved first and last residue. A D gene is named only where the DNA matches it firmly. Only some rows state a clone size, as once, few, many or a class for expanded clones.

v_gene,abundance,d_gene,j_gene,CDR3aa,CDR3nt
TRBV4-3,.,TRBD1,TRBJ1-2,CASSPQGATRVDGYTF,TGCGCCAGCAGCCCCCAGGGGGCGACTAGGGTGGATGGCTACACCTTC
TRBV5-6,.,TRBD1,TRBJ1-4,CASTTGQGEGEKLFF,TGTGCCAGCACCACCGGACAGGGTGAGGGTGAAAAACTGTTTTTT
TRBV4-1,.,TRBD1,TRBJ2-5,CASSQAHRDRGETQYF,TGCGCCAGCAGCCAAGCCCACCGGGACAGGGGAGAGACCCAGTACTTC
TRBV7-9,.,TRBD2,TRBJ2-1,CASSSYPRTSGGAYNEQFF,TGTGCCAGCAGCTCGTATCCCCGGACTAGCGGGGGGGCCTACAATGAGCAGTTCTTC
TRBV18,.,TRBD1,TRBJ1-6,CASSRDRGLSPLHF,TGTGCCAGCTCACGAGACAGGGGCCTGTCACCCCTCCACTTT
TRBV30,.,TRBD2,TRBJ2-2,CAWSGLADTGELFF,TGTGCCTGGAGTGGACTAGCGGACACCGGGGAGCTGTTTTTT
TRBV10-3,.,.,TRBJ2-3,CAISGGGLSTDTQYF,TGTGCCATCAGTGGGGGCGGCCTTAGCACAGATACGCAGTATTTT
TRBV7-2,.,TRBD1,TRBJ1-2,CASSLDPGTGGWYGYTF,TGTGCCAGCAGCTTAGACCCCGGGACAGGGGGCTGGTATGGCTACACCTTC
TRBV7-6,once,.,TRBJ1-2,CASIDTRRNYGYTF,TGTGCCAGCATCGACACGAGGAGGAACTATGGCTACACCTTC
TRBV27,.,.,TRBJ2-7,CASSFQGNAPYEQYF,TGTGCCAGCAGTTTTCAGGGCAACGCTCCCTACGAGCAGTACTTC
TRBV27,.,.,TRBJ2-5,CASKGSHQYQETQYF,TGTGCCAGCAAGGGGTCCCACCAGTACCAAGAGACCCAGTACTTC
TRBV7-8,.,.,TRBJ1-3,CASSLGRGLPGNTIYF,TGTGCCAGCAGCTTAGGACGCGGTCTTCCTGGAAACACCATATATTTT
TRBV27,.,.,TRBJ2-1,CASSLWAGEYEQFF,TGTGCCAGCAGTTTGTGGGCAGGGGAATATGAGCAGTTCTTC
TRBV28,.,TRBD1,TRBJ1-1,CASRDRVMNTEAFF,TGTGCCAGCAGGGACAGGGTAATGAACACTGAAGCTTTCTTT
TRBV5-1,.,TRBD2,TRBJ2-3,CASSHLLAGGNTDTQYF,TGCGCCAGCAGCCACTTACTAGCGGGGGGGAACACAGATACGCAGTATTTT
TRBV6-5,.,TRBD1,TRBJ2-2,CASSLRGLGTGELFF,TGTGCCAGCAGTCTGAGGGGGCTCGGCACCGGGGAGCTGTTTTTT
TRBV11-1,.,.,TRBJ2-7,CASSPHRLAKEQYF,TGTGCCAGCAGCCCCCACCGGCTAGCGAAGGAGCAGTACTTC
TRBV6-4,once,.,TRBJ1-2,CASSKQSWNYGYTF,TGTGCCAGCAGTAAACAGAGTTGGAACTATGGCTACACCTTC
TRBV7-8,.,.,TRBJ2-7,CASSTRGPGEQYF,TGTGCCAGCAGCACTCGAGGGCCGGGCGAGCAGTACTTC
TRBV5-1,.,TRBD2,TRBJ2-7,CASSKGLAGEGEQYF,TGCGCCAGCAGCAAGGGACTAGCGGGAGAGGGCGAGCAGTACTTC
TRBV9,.,TRBD1,TRBJ1-5,CASSPTGLGQPQHF,TGTGCCAGCAGCCCGACAGGGTTGGGGCAGCCCCAGCATTTT
TRBV19,.,TRBD2,TRBJ2-4,CASSIVLLAVAKNIQYF,TGTGCCAGTAGTATAGTATTGCTAGCGGTAGCCAAAAACATTCAGTACTTC
TRBV5-1,few,TRBD2,TRBJ2-2,CATHSGRAETGELFF,TGCGCCACCCATAGCGGGAGGGCCGAGACCGGGGAGCTGTTTTTT
TRBV2,.,.,TRBJ2-7,CASKESIGYEQYF,TGTGCCAGCAAAGAGTCTATCGGCTACGAGCAGTACTTC
TRBV7-2,.,TRBD1,TRBJ1-2,CASSLDRGRGYTF,TGTGCCAGCAGCCTCGACAGGGGCCGGGGCTACACCTTC
TRBV7-2,.,.,TRBJ1-2,CASSSQWGGRGYTF,TGTGCCAGCAGCTCCCAATGGGGGGGGCGAGGCTACACCTTC
TRBV30,.,.,TRBJ2-2,CAWSVGIAMTGELFF,TGTGCCTGGAGTGTTGGGATAGCGATGACCGGGGAGCTGTTTTTT
TRBV27,once,.,TRBJ2-1,CASSLVADNYNEQFF,TGTGCCAGCAGTTTGGTAGCGGATAACTACAATGAGCAGTTCTTC
TRBV2,.,.,TRBJ2-7,CASGEAGSYEQYF,TGTGCCAGTGGGGAGGCGGGCTCCTACGAGCAGTACTTC
TRBV6-5,.,.,TRBJ1-4,CASSYNRGANEKLFF,TGTGCCAGCAGTTATAATAGGGGTGCTAATGAAAAACTGTTTTTT
TRBV18,.,TRBD1,TRBJ2-2,CASSGQGANTGELFF,TGTGCCAGCTCGGGACAGGGGGCTAACACCGGGGAGCTGTTTTTT
TRBV11-1,once,TRBD2,TRBJ2-3,CASSLTSGGYTDTQYF,TGTGCCAGCAGCTTAACTAGCGGGGGGTATACAGATACGCAGTATTTT
TRBV30,.,.,TRBJ1-5,CAAGYNQPQHF,TGTGCCGCCGGGTACAATCAGCCCCAGCATTTT
TRBV29-1,once,.,TRBJ2-1,CSVESWAPYNEQFF,TGCAGCGTTGAAAGTTGGGCTCCCTACAATGAGCAGTTCTTC
TRBV6-5,.,TRBD1,TRBJ1-2,CASGLGQGAHYGYTF,TGTGCCAGCGGTTTAGGACAGGGGGCTCACTATGGCTACACCTTC
TRBV6-4,.,.,TRBJ1-5,CASSTQSNQPQHF,TGTGCCAGCAGCACACAGAGCAATCAGCCCCAGCATTTT
TRBV5-4,.,.,TRBJ2-5,CASSLLYSGKGQYF,TGTGCCAGCAGCCTACTATACTCCGGGAAGGGCCAGTACTTC
TRBV14,.,TRBD1,TRBJ1-5,CAIPGQGCQPQHF,TGTGCCATACCGGGACAGGGGTGTCAGCCCCAGCATTTT
TRBV29-1,.,.,TRBJ2-1,CSVGWSLSYNEQFF,TGCAGCGTTGGGTGGAGCCTCTCCTACAATGAGCAGTTCTTC
TRBV29-1,.,TRBD1,TRBJ1-2,CSVVAPADRVGYGYTF,TGCAGCGTTGTGGCACCGGCGGACAGGGTAGGCTATGGCTACACCTTC
TRBV30,.,TRBD1,TRBJ2-2,CAWSTGTVNTGELFF,TGTGCCTGGAGTACCGGGACAGTGAACACCGGGGAGCTGTTTTTT
TRBV7-6,.,TRBD1,TRBJ2-7,CASSPRTGLPYEQYF,TGTGCCAGCAGCCCCCGGACAGGGCTCCCCTACGAGCAGTACTTC
TRBV11-2,.,TRBD2,TRBJ2-7,CASSFGGFGEQYF,TGTGCCAGCAGCTTCGGGGGGTTCGGCGAGCAGTACTTC
TRBV10-1,.,.,TRBJ2-2,CASSVDRMGTGELFF,TGCGCCAGCAGTGTAGACAGGATGGGCACCGGGGAGCTGTTTTTT
TRBV7-3,.,.,TRBJ2-3,CASSLTLRGDTDTQYF,TGTGCCAGCAGCTTAACGTTAAGAGGTGACACAGATACGCAGTATTTT
TRBV2,.,.,TRBJ2-7,CARPPGRGTNYEQYF,TGTGCCAGGCCCCCGGGTAGGGGGACCAATTACGAGCAGTACTTC
TRBV30,.,.,TRBJ1-3,CAWRKTGLAGNTIYF,TGTGCCTGGAGGAAAACAGGGCTCGCTGGAAACACCATATATTTT
TRBV7-6,.,.,TRBJ2-1,CASSLGSSSYNEQFF,TGTGCCAGCAGCTTAGGGTCGAGCTCCTACAATGAGCAGTTCTTC
TRBV9,.,TRBD2,TRBJ2-1,CASSVEIAGFGNEQFF,TGTGCCAGCAGCGTAGAAATAGCGGGGTTTGGAAATGAGCAGTTCTTC
TRBV7-7,.,.,TRBJ1-1,CASSLRRNTEAFF,TGTGCCAGCAGCCTTAGGAGGAACACTGAAGCTTTCTTT
TRBV6-1,.,TRBD1,TRBJ1-2,CASSDLGQGLGYTF,TGTGCCAGCAGTGATCTGGGACAGGGTCTGGGCTACACCTTC
TRBV6-6,.,.,TRBJ1-1,CASTFGTNTEAFF,TGTGCCAGCACCTTCGGGACAAACACTGAAGCTTTCTTT
TRBV18,.,.,TRBJ1-6,CASSPGQPEDSPLHF,TGTGCCAGCTCACCAGGACAGCCGGAGGATTCACCCCTCCACTTT